These T cell receptor beta chains were read from a single sample in a study of blood T cell repertoires in COVID-19. Sequenced by immunoSEQ multiplex PCR; TCRdb stores in-frame clones only, minus some. This sample has some 190,000 clones, with 88% found just once. The sample was peripheral blood. These receptors were obtained from a man aged 25 to 45 with acute or convalescent COVID-19. The CDR3 runs from the conserved cysteine through the conserved F or W. Fields, in order: D gene, J gene, V gene, clone size, CDR3 DNA, CDR3 protein. A D gene is named only where the DNA matches it firmly. Some rows mark clone size as missing; the rest say once, few, many or name a class of expanded clone.

D gene: -; J gene: TRBJ1-2; V gene: TRBV27; clone size: once; CDR3 DNA: TGTGCCAGCAGGGATCAGGCGAAGGCTAGCGGCTATGGCTACACCTTC; CDR3 protein: CASRDQAKASGYGYTF
D gene: TRBD2; J gene: TRBJ2-5; V gene: TRBV10-1; clone size: few; CDR3 DNA: TGCGCCAGCAGTGGGACTAGCGGGTACCAAGAGACCCAGTACTTC; CDR3 protein: CASSGTSGYQETQYF
D gene: TRBD2; J gene: TRBJ2-1; V gene: TRBV10-3; clone size: -; CDR3 DNA: TGTGCCACCCAAAAAGCGGGGCCCTCCTACAATGAGCAGTTCTTC; CDR3 protein: CATQKAGPSYNEQFF
D gene: -; J gene: TRBJ1-2; V gene: TRBV3-1/TRBV3-2; clone size: -; CDR3 DNA: TGTGCCAGCAGCCAACGGATTGGGAGTAACTATGGCTACACCTTC; CDR3 protein: CASSQRIGSNYGYTF
D gene: TRBD2; J gene: TRBJ2-2; V gene: TRBV6-6; clone size: -; CDR3 DNA: TGTGCCAGCAGTTACGGGTTAGCGGGGGGCACCGGGGAGCTGTTTTTT; CDR3 protein: CASSYGLAGGTGELFF
D gene: -; J gene: TRBJ1-3; V gene: TRBV6-5; clone size: -; CDR3 DNA: TGTGCCAGCAGTTACTCCGGGGGGCCAGTTGGAAACACCATATATTTT; CDR3 protein: CASSYSGGPVGNTIYF
D gene: -; J gene: TRBJ2-7; V gene: TRBV7-9; clone size: -; CDR3 DNA: TGTGCCAGCAGCTTGCTTAGCGCCTCCTACGAGCAGTACTTC; CDR3 protein: CASSLLSASYEQYF
D gene: -; J gene: TRBJ1-5; V gene: TRBV5-1; clone size: -; CDR3 DNA: TGCGCCAGCAGCTTGGTGGCTGGGGGCCCCAATCAGCCCCAGCATTTT; CDR3 protein: CASSLVAGGPNQPQHF
D gene: TRBD1; J gene: TRBJ2-7; V gene: TRBV18; clone size: -; CDR3 DNA: TGTGCCAGCTCACCAAGACAGGGTGAGGTGGGCGAGCAGTACTTC; CDR3 protein: CASSPRQGEVGEQYF
D gene: TRBD1; J gene: TRBJ2-2; V gene: TRBV6-4; clone size: -; CDR3 DNA: TGTGCCAGCAGCGGACAGGGTGACGGGGAGCTGTTTTTT; CDR3 protein: CASSGQGDGELFF
D gene: -; J gene: TRBJ1-6; V gene: TRBV3-1/TRBV3-2; clone size: -; CDR3 DNA: TGTGCCAGCAGCCAAAGTCCCCAGAATTCACCCCTCCACTTT; CDR3 protein: CASSQSPQNSPLHF
D gene: -; J gene: TRBJ1-2; V gene: TRBV6-1; clone size: few; CDR3 DNA: TGTGCCAGCAGTGATTATGGGCAGGGGTTAGACTATGGCTACACCTTC; CDR3 protein: CASSDYGQGLDYGYTF
D gene: TRBD2; J gene: TRBJ2-2; V gene: TRBV30; clone size: once; CDR3 DNA: TGTGCCTGGAAGGCGGGGGGGACCGGGGAGCTGTTTTTT; CDR3 protein: CAWKAGGTGELFF
D gene: TRBD2; J gene: TRBJ2-1; V gene: TRBV27; clone size: -; CDR3 DNA: TGTGCCAGCAGGCCTAGCGGGGAAAACAATGAGCAGTTCTTC; CDR3 protein: CASRPSGENNEQFF
D gene: -; J gene: TRBJ2-5; V gene: TRBV12-5; clone size: -; CDR3 DNA: TGTGCTAGTGGTTTCCCCACACCCCGACAGGTCTACCAAGAGACCCAGTACTTC; CDR3 protein: CASGFPTPRQVYQETQYF
D gene: TRBD2; J gene: TRBJ2-1; V gene: TRBV18; clone size: -; CDR3 DNA: TGTGCCAGCTCACAGCGGGACGGTGAGCAGTTCTTC; CDR3 protein: CASSQRDGEQFF
D gene: TRBD1; J gene: TRBJ2-7; V gene: TRBV6-5; clone size: once; CDR3 DNA: TGTGCCAGCAGTATAAAGGGGACAGGGCGCCAGGAGCAGTACTTC; CDR3 protein: CASSIKGTGRQEQYF
D gene: TRBD1; J gene: TRBJ1-5; V gene: TRBV28; clone size: -; CDR3 DNA: TGTGCCAGCAGTTTAGGAGGGGACAGGGGGTTCGATCAGCCCCAGCATTTT; CDR3 protein: CASSLGGDRGFDQPQHF
D gene: TRBD1; J gene: TRBJ1-2; V gene: TRBV18; clone size: -; CDR3 DNA: TGTGCCAGCTCACCAAACCAGGACAGGTTGTATGGCTACACCTTC; CDR3 protein: CASSPNQDRLYGYTF
D gene: -; J gene: TRBJ1-6; V gene: TRBV6-5; clone size: -; CDR3 DNA: TGTGCCAGCAGTTACAGGGGTTACTATAATTCACCCCTCCACTTT; CDR3 protein: CASSYRGYYNSPLHF
D gene: -; J gene: TRBJ1-5; V gene: TRBV2; clone size: -; CDR3 DNA: TGTGCCAGCACCCCAGCGGGGGCCCATCAGCCCCAGCATTTT; CDR3 protein: CASTPAGAHQPQHF
D gene: TRBD1; J gene: TRBJ1-2; V gene: TRBV10-3; clone size: -; CDR3 DNA: TGTGCCATCAGACCAAATGAAGGGACAGGGGATCACTATGGCTACACCTTC; CDR3 protein: CAIRPNEGTGDHYGYTF
D gene: TRBD1; J gene: TRBJ1-6; V gene: TRBV12-3/TRBV12-4; clone size: -; CDR3 DNA: TGTGCCAGCAGTCGGGACAGTAATTCACCCCTCCACTTT; CDR3 protein: CASSRDSNSPLHF
D gene: TRBD2; J gene: TRBJ2-3; V gene: TRBV4-1; clone size: -; CDR3 DNA: TGCGCCAGCAGCTCACTAGCGGGAGTTGTTCCTGATACGCAGTATTTT; CDR3 protein: CASSSLAGVVPDTQYF
D gene: -; J gene: TRBJ2-5; V gene: TRBV5-5; clone size: -; CDR3 DNA: TGTGCCAGCAGCTTGTCCAGCGGAGTGGCAGAGACCCAGTACTTC; CDR3 protein: CASSLSSGVAETQYF
D gene: -; J gene: TRBJ1-6; V gene: TRBV2; clone size: -; CDR3 DNA: TGTGCCAGCAGTGCACGAGAGGGGGTCTCACCCCTCCACTTT; CDR3 protein: CASSAREGVSPLHF
D gene: -; J gene: TRBJ2-7; V gene: TRBV3-1/TRBV3-2; clone size: -; CDR3 DNA: TGTGCCAGCAGCCAGCCGGGACTGATGATCTACGAGCAGTACTTC; CDR3 protein: CASSQPGLMIYEQYF
D gene: -; J gene: TRBJ1-1; V gene: TRBV21-1; clone size: -; CDR3 DNA: TGTGCCAGCAGCAAAGCAGACGGGACAGGGCTAACTGAAGCTTTCTTT; CDR3 protein: CASSKADGTGLTEAFF
D gene: -; J gene: TRBJ2-1; V gene: TRBV20-1; clone size: -; CDR3 DNA: TGCAGTGCTAGTTCTCCGGTAGCGGCGAACAATGAGCAGTTCTTC; CDR3 protein: CSASSPVAANNEQFF
D gene: TRBD1; J gene: TRBJ2-7; V gene: TRBV4-1; clone size: -; CDR3 DNA: TGCGCCAGCAGCCGGGACAGTTCTTCTTCCGAGCAGTACTTC; CDR3 protein: CASSRDSSSSEQYF
D gene: -; J gene: TRBJ1-1; V gene: TRBV5-4; clone size: -; CDR3 DNA: TGTGCCAGCACCCCGGGGAACACTGAAGCTTTCTTT; CDR3 protein: CASTPGNTEAFF
D gene: TRBD1; J gene: TRBJ1-1; V gene: TRBV10-3; clone size: -; CDR3 DNA: TGTGCCATCAGTACCGGGCGGGACAGACCGCCCCAGGGGACTTTCTTT; CDR3 protein: CAISTGRDRPPQGTFF
D gene: TRBD1; J gene: TRBJ1-5; V gene: TRBV28; clone size: few; CDR3 DNA: TGTGCCAGCAGTGCCCAGGGGGCCGGTAGCAATCAGCCCCAGCATTTT; CDR3 protein: CASSAQGAGSNQPQHF
D gene: -; J gene: TRBJ1-1; V gene: TRBV18; clone size: -; CDR3 DNA: TGTGCCAGCTTGCGGTCAGGGACTTCCAACACTGAAGCTTTCTTT; CDR3 protein: CASLRSGTSNTEAFF
D gene: -; J gene: TRBJ2-7; V gene: TRBV6-5; clone size: once; CDR3 DNA: TGTGCCAGCAGTTACGACAAAGGAATAGCCTACGAGCAGTACTTC; CDR3 protein: CASSYDKGIAYEQYF
D gene: TRBD1; J gene: TRBJ2-7; V gene: TRBV11-3; clone size: -; CDR3 DNA: TGTGCCAGCAGCTTAGGTCGACAGGGGGCCTACGAGCAGTACTTC; CDR3 protein: CASSLGRQGAYEQYF
D gene: TRBD2; J gene: TRBJ2-6; V gene: TRBV23-1; clone size: -; CDR3 DNA: TGCGCCAGCAGTCAGGCTAGCGGGAGCCCCGGGGCCAACGTCCTGACTTTC; CDR3 protein: CASSQASGSPGANVLTF
D gene: -; J gene: TRBJ2-1; V gene: TRBV4-1; clone size: -; CDR3 DNA: TGCGCCAGCAGCCAAGATGTAGCCCGCTCCTACAATGAGCAGTTCTTC; CDR3 protein: CASSQDVARSYNEQFF
D gene: -; J gene: TRBJ1-5; V gene: TRBV5-5; clone size: few; CDR3 DNA: TGTGCCAGCAGCTTGGGAGCAACTTATAGCAATCAGCCCCAGCATTTT; CDR3 protein: CASSLGATYSNQPQHF
D gene: -; J gene: TRBJ2-3; V gene: TRBV5-4; clone size: -; CDR3 DNA: TGTGCCAGCAGCTTGGGCGGGGACTCCCTCACAGATACGCAGTATTTT; CDR3 protein: CASSLGGDSLTDTQYF